The subject of this entry is one TCR beta chain. This CDR3 comprises 14 residues. Germline V gene sequence: CDR1 SGHRS, CDR2 YFSETQ. The germline V and J ends were trimmed by 2 bases and 1 base, with 9 bases remaining between them. The table came from immunoSEQ multiplex PCR; TCRdb's copy has only in-frame clones and leaves some out. This table holds fewer than 70,000 clones, approximately 94% found once. These data belong to a study of technical replicates of blood from a few donors. The receptor comes from a human donor in good health. V usage is TRBV5-1 and J usage is TRBJ1-1; D is perhaps TRBD1 (5 bases). Input material: T cells isolated from PBMCs. The CDR3 bases are TGCGCCAGCAGCTTCAAAGGACAGAACACTGAAGCTTTCTTT. Translation: CASSFKGQNTEAFF.